These 23 T cell receptor beta chains came from one sample sequenced in a study of spatial heterogeneity in lung cancer (dated by TCRdb to the late 2010s). Library generation was performed with 5' RACE. The sequencer was a NextSeq 500. TCRdb reprocessing: public reads trimmed at Q25 with fastp, clones called with MiXCR, in-frame beta chains kept. Rows matching on CDR3 protein sequence are summarized as one entry with the most common DNA and genes. The sample contains approximately 93,000 distinct CDR3 sequences, roughly a fifth of them found a single time. The ten most abundant clones make up roughly a fifth of the sample. The intended sense of this specimen's time point label: blood at routine non-recurrence follow-up after resection. Here the sequenced sample was PBMCs, taken at follow-up. These TCRs come from a male donor with early-stage non-small cell lung cancer.

This clonotype was seen more than once but under ten times. The chain uses TRBV11-2 and TRBJ2-5; TRBD2 matches at 8 bases. CDR1 is SGHAT and CDR2 is FQNNGV in the germline V gene. V was clipped by 3 bases and J by 4 bases; unmatched bases: 10. The CDR3 runs to 16 residues. The CDR3 bases are TGTGCCAGCAGCTTCGGGGGGGAAGAGGAGGGAGAGACCCAGTACTTC. It codes for CASSFGGEEEGETQYF. Full variable domain (missing parts from reference TRBV11-2 and TRBJ2-5): EAGVAQSPRYKIIEKRQSVAFWCNPISGHATLYWYQQILGQGPKLLIQFQNNGVVDDSQLPKDRFSAERLKGVDSTLKIQPAKLEDSAVYLCASSFGGEEEGETQYFGPGTRLLVL.

The chain carries TRBV29-1 and TRBJ1-1; 8 nucleotides align to TRBD1. The length of the CDR3 is 12 residues. CDR1 SQVTM and CDR2 ANQGSEA come from the germline V gene. Trimming removed 7 bases from V and 1 base from J; junction bases left unmatched: 2. Here the CDR3 reads CSGGQGNTEAFF. The CDR3 DNA follows: TGCAGCGGTGGACAGGGGAACACTGAAGCTTTCTTT. The full variable domain, its missing parts supplied by reference TRBV29-1 and TRBJ1-1, is SAVISQKPSRDICQRGTSLTIQCQVDSQVTMMFWYRQQPGQSLTLIATANQGSEATYESGFVIDKFPISRPNLTFSTLTVSNMSPEDSSIYLCSGGQGNTEAFFGQGTRLTVV.

This chain uses TRBV7-6 with TRBJ2-1; TRBD2 matches 10 bases. The germline gives CDR1 SGHVS, CDR2 FNYEAQ. The CDR3 contains 15 residues. V lost 5 bases and J lost 4; bases outside the gene matches: 5. The CDR3 region has the DNA TGTGCCAGCAGCCCGACTAGCGGGCAGTACAATGAGCAGTTCTTC. The encoded protein is CASSPTSGQYNEQFF.

A few counts support this clonotype. The rearrangement links TRBV15 to TRBJ2-7; 7 bases map to TRBD1. The CDR3 is made up of 13 amino acids. Germline lookup yields CDR1 LNHNV and CDR2 YYDKDF (reference sequence). With V trimmed by 5 bases and J by 5 bases, 6 bases remained unmatched. DNA of the CDR3: TGTGCCACCAGCTACGACAGGGTCAACGAGCAGTACTTC. Translating it yields CATSYDRVNEQYF.

The chain joins TRBV18 to TRBJ1-5; 7 bases match TRBD1. The J segment lost 4 bases and the V segment lost 4 bases, leaving 4 bases of the junction unmatched. Looked up from germline, CDR1 is KGHSH and CDR2 is LQKENI. This CDR3 is built from 14 residues. The CDR3 coding sequence is TGTGCCAGCTCACAGGGGGCCCGTAATCAGCCCCAGCATTTT. Encoded protein: CASSQGARNQPQHF.

The chain links TRBV5-6 to TRBJ1-2; weak D call: TRBD1 (6 bases). The V end lost 4 bases, the J end lost 0 bases, and 13 bases lay between the germline ends. Germline loops: CDR1 SGHDT, CDR2 YYEEEE. This CDR3 has 15 amino acids. CDR3 loop: CASSPTDSPNYGYTF. The CDR3, as DNA: TGTGCCAGCAGCCCAACGGACAGCCCTAACTATGGCTACACCTTC.

CDR3 coding DNA: TGTGCCCCAGCAAAGGATTACAATGAGCAGTTCTTC. Protein sequence: CAPAKDYNEQFF. The chain recombines TRBV9 with TRBJ2-1; D gene uncertain. Germline lookup yields CDR1 SGDLS and CDR2 YYNGEE. This CDR3 spans 12 amino acids. V was trimmed by 10 bases and J by 4 bases, leaving 12 bases between them.

This clonotype was observed a few times. This chain links TRBV20-1 with TRBJ2-1, with 8 bases that match TRBD2. Germline CDR1 is DFQATT and CDR2 is SNEGSKA (reference sequence). This CDR3 contains 15 residues. The V gene end was trimmed by 0 bases and the J gene end by 6 bases; junction bases not matched to a gene: 7. Written as DNA, the CDR3 is TGCAGTGCTAGAGATGGCGGGGGGCGCGTCAATGAGCAGTTCTTC. It is translated as CSARDGGGRVNEQFF.

This chain links TRBV7-9 with TRBJ2-7; D possibly corresponds to TRBD2 (6 bases). Per the germline V gene, CDR1 is SEHNR and CDR2 is FQNEAQ (reference sequence). Between the trimmed V and J ends, which lost 1 base and 4 bases, there was a span of 11 bases. The CDR3 covers 14 residues. CDR3 bases: TGTGCCAGCAGCTTAGTGGTCAGCGGGTACGAGCAGTACGTC. This translates into CASSLVVSGYEQYV.

The chain employs TRBV19 and TRBJ2-3; D is unclear. The CDR3 spans 15 residues. From germline, CDR1 is LNHDA and CDR2 SQIVND (reference sequence). V dropped 0 bases and J dropped 1 base, with 8 bases sitting between them. CDR3 sequence reads: CASSIEGKRTDTQYF. As DNA, the CDR3 is TGTGCCAGTAGTATAGAAGGGAAACGCACAGATACGCAGTATTTT.

The V gene is TRBV20-1, the J gene TRBJ1-3, with D uncertain. The CDR3 is 15 amino acids. V was clipped by 0 bases and J by 7 bases, with 16 bases between them. Germline lookup yields CDR1 DFQATT and CDR2 SNEGSKA (reference sequence). The CDR3 loop reads CSARDSRVYPNTIYF. The CDR3, as DNA: TGCAGTGCTAGAGATTCGAGAGTCTATCCGAACACCATATATTTT.

The chain links TRBV24-1 to TRBJ2-3; 8 bases match TRBD2. The ends lost 5 bases at V and 4 bases at J; junction bases unmatched: 16. The CDR3 spans 18 residues. Germline CDR1 KGHDR, CDR2 SFDVKD. This chain's CDR3 is CATSGPSLAGWNADTQYF. The CDR3 nucleotides read TGTGCCACCAGTGGTCCATCGCTAGCGGGTTGGAACGCAGATACGCAGTATTTT.

The chain combines TRBV10-3 with TRBJ2-7; D may be TRBD2 (5 bases). The CDR3 is 13 amino acids. V was cut by 0 bases and J by 3 bases, with 6 bases left in between. The germline V gene has CDR1 ENHRY and CDR2 SYGVKD. CDR3 sequence reads: CAISESGGYEQYV. The CDR3 nucleotides read TGTGCCATCAGTGAGTCTGGAGGCTACGAGCAGTACGTC.

The V and J genes are TRBV7-9 and TRBJ2-7; the match to TRBD1 covers 9 bases. The CDR3 runs 15 residues. J was trimmed by 3 bases and V by 9 bases; bases with no gene match: 12. The V gene's germline CDR1 is SEHNR and CDR2 FQNEAQ (reference sequence). This CDR3 reads CASTAAGTGSYEQYF. In DNA, the CDR3 is TGTGCCAGTACCGCAGCGGGGACAGGGAGCTACGAGCAGTACTTC.

This clonotype came up a few times. V and J are TRBV25-1 and TRBJ1-1, with a possible D match to TRBD1 (6 bases). V gave up 3 bases and J gave up 6 bases, with 20 bases separating them. The CDR3 is made up of 16 amino acids. From germline, CDR1 is MGHDK and CDR2 SYGVNS. The CDR3 region has the DNA TGTGCCAGCAGTGAGACCCTGGTATGGGGACACCCTGAAGCTTTCTTT. Its translation: CASSETLVWGHPEAFF.

This clonotype came up a few times. The chain recombines TRBV2 with TRBJ2-1; D remains unclear. V lost 7 bases and J lost 2, with 12 bases in between. Germline CDR1 and CDR2: SNHLY and FYNNEI. There are 14 residues in the CDR3. The CDR3 region is CASNLRAAYNEQFF. The CDR3 DNA follows: TGTGCCAGCAACCTTCGAGCTGCCTACAATGAGCAGTTCTTC.

The J gene is TRBJ2-7, the V gene TRBV20-1, with D perhaps matching TRBD1 or TRBD2 (5 bases each). This CDR3 comprises 11 residues. Trimming took 6 bases from V and 6 from J, leaving 12 bases between them. Germline CDR1 is DFQATT and CDR2 is SNEGSKA (reference sequence). CDR3 in DNA: TGCAGTGCAACCGCCGGGACCGAGCAGTACTTC. This gives the protein CSATAGTEQYF.

CDR3 protein: CSVAAGGSNQPQHF. The CDR3, as DNA: TGCAGCGTCGCCGCGGGGGGTAGCAATCAGCCCCAGCATTTT. This chain joins TRBV29-1 and TRBJ1-5; tentative D call: TRBD1 (5 bases). This CDR3 is built from 14 residues. The V end was cut by 6 bases, the J end by 0 bases, with 12 bases between. Germline assignment: CDR1 SQVTM and CDR2 ANQGSEA.

This clonotype was counted between two and nine times. This chain links TRBV5-1 with TRBJ1-1; D gene ambiguous. This CDR3 has 14 amino acids. Looked up from germline, CDR1 is SGHRS and CDR2 is YFSETQ. Between the trimmed V and J ends, which lost 0 bases and 4 bases, there was a span of 10 bases. The DNA for the CDR3 is TGCGCCAGCAGCTTGGGAGTGGTTACCACTGAAGCTTTCTTT. Protein sequence: CASSLGVVTTEAFF.

The rearrangement links TRBV20-1 to TRBJ1-6, with D maybe TRBD1 (6 bases). This CDR3 is 15 amino acids long. The V gene's germline CDR1 is DFQATT and CDR2 SNEGSKA (reference sequence). Trimming removed 7 bases from V and 2 bases from J, with 15 bases in between. The CDR3 coding sequence is TGCAGTGTCACAGTCGGGGGCGCCTATAATTCACCCCTCCACTTT. As protein: CSVTVGGAYNSPLHF.

This clonotype was observed a handful of times. The chain carries TRBV5-4 and TRBJ2-3; the match to TRBD2 covers 7 bases. Losses at the gene ends were 0 bases for V and 6 bases for J; bases not matched to a gene: 7. The germline gives CDR1 SGHNT, CDR2 YYREEE (reference sequence). The CDR3 totals 15 residues. DNA for the CDR3: TGTGCCAGCAGCTTGGCCCCTGGGGGGGAGGATACGCAGTATTTT. Amino acids: CASSLAPGGEDTQYF. Filled out from reference TRBV5-4 and TRBJ2-3, the complete variable domain reads ETGVTQSPTHLIKTRGQQVTLRCSSQSGHNTVSWYQQALGQGPQFIFQYYREEENGRGNFPPRFSGLQFPNYSSELNVNALELDDSALYLCASSLAPGGEDTQYFGPGTRLTVL.

This clonotype was detected only a few times. The V gene is TRBV7-8, the J gene TRBJ2-3; D remains unclear. The CDR3 runs 11 residues. V was clipped by 4 bases and J by 6 bases, with 5 bases between them. Germline V CDR1 and CDR2: SGHVS, FQNEAQ. CDR3 coding DNA: TGTGCCAGCAGCTCGTATGATACGCAGTATTTT. This gives the protein CASSSYDTQYF. The entire variable domain, with the rest obtained from reference TRBV7-8 and TRBJ2-3, is as follows: GAGVSQSPRYKVAKRGQDVALRCDPISGHVSLFWYQQALGQGPEFLTYFQNEAQLDKSGLPSDRFFAERPEGSVSTLKIQRTQQEDSAVYLCASSSYDTQYFGPGTRLTVL.

This chain uses TRBV7-6 with TRBJ2-1, with 12 bases matching TRBD2. Germline V CDR1 and CDR2: SGHVS, FNYEAQ. Unmatched junction bases numbered 3, after V lost 5 bases and J lost 7 bases. The CDR3 has 14 residues. CDR3 bases: TGTGCCAGCAGCCAAGGGACTAGCGGGAATGAGCAGTTCTTC. It specifies CASSQGTSGNEQFF.